These 23 T cell receptor beta chains were sequenced from one sample in a study of T cell responses to AZD1222 COVID-19 vaccine. TCRdb keeps only in-frame clones here, not all; method: immunoSEQ multiplex PCR. The sample contains 100,000 or so clones, more than 70% of which appear only once. The sample consisted of peripheral blood, taken on day 0 of MenACWY control vaccination. The origin of the receptors is an adult in good health.

This clone showed up just a few times. This chain links TRBV2 with TRBJ2-4; D possibly corresponds to TRBD2 (7 bases). The CDR3 covers 13 residues. V lost 8 bases and J 5 bases, leaving 13 bases between the germline ends. Germline loops: CDR1 SNHLY, CDR2 FYNNEI. The CDR3 reads CASGEGEQNIQYF. In DNA, the CDR3 is TGTGCCAGCGGGGAGGGGGAGCAAAACATTCAGTACTTC. The full variable domain, its missing parts supplied by reference TRBV2 and TRBJ2-4, is EPEVTQTPSHQVTQMGQEVILRCVPISNHLYFYWYRQILGQKVEFLVSFYNNEISEKSEIFDDQFSVERPDGSNFTLKIRSTKLEDSAMYFCASGEGEQNIQYFGAGTRLSVL.

V usage is TRBV11-1 and J usage is TRBJ1-2; no reliable D call. This CDR3 has 12 residues. CDR1 SGHAT and CDR2 FQDESV come from the germline V gene (reference sequence). The V end was cut by 1 base, the J end by 7 bases, with 7 bases between. The CDR3: CASSLVGGGYTF. CDR3 DNA: TGTGCCAGCAGCTTAGTAGGTGGTGGCTACACCTTC.

The genes are TRBV4-2 and TRBJ1-1, with D hard to call. With 1 base removed from V and 6 bases from J, the gap between germline ends came to 12 bases. The germline CDR1 and CDR2 sequences are LGHNA and YNFKEQ. The CDR3 sequence is 14 residues long. CDR3: CASSQADGVPEAFF. For the CDR3, the DNA is TGTGCCAGCAGCCAAGCGGATGGGGTCCCTGAAGCTTTCTTT.

CDR3 sequence: CASSSQWGGSTDTQYF. CDR3 sequence (DNA): TGCGCCAGCAGCTCCCAGTGGGGGGGCAGCACAGATACGCAGTATTTT. J is TRBJ2-3 and V is TRBV5-1, with D tentatively TRBD2 (7 bases). The CDR3 spans 16 residues. The germline V and J ends were trimmed by 3 bases and 0 bases, with 14 bases remaining between them. The germline gives CDR1 SGHRS, CDR2 YFSETQ.

V and J are TRBV6-2 or TRBV6-3 and TRBJ2-7; TRBD1 or TRBD2 may be the D gene (5 bases each). Germline-derived CDR1 and CDR2 are MNHEY and SVGEGT. This CDR3 comprises 14 residues. Trimming removed 6 bases from V and 6 bases from J, with 18 bases in between. The CDR3 sequence: CASSKGTLRSEQYF. In DNA form, the CDR3 reads TGTGCCAGCAGCAAGGGGACCTTGCGGTCCGAGCAGTACTTC.

The genes are TRBV14 and TRBJ2-3; 9 positions agree with TRBD2. Germline V lookup: CDR1 SGHDN, CDR2 FVKESK. CDR3 size: 18 residues. V lost 2 bases and J lost 1; bases outside the gene matches: 10. CDR3 coding DNA: TGTGCCAGCAGCCAATTCGGTACCTCTAGCGGGGGCACAGATACGCAGTATTTT. Amino acid sequence: CASSQFGTSSGGTDTQYF.

V usage is TRBV7-3 and J usage is TRBJ2-6; the D gene is possibly TRBD2 (5 bases). Between the trimmed V and J ends, which lost 1 base and 13 bases, there was a span of 14 bases. From germline, CDR1 is SGHTA and CDR2 FQGTGA. CDR3 length: 14 amino acids. The CDR3 DNA reads TGTGCCAGCAGCTTAAACCTAGCCCTAGGGGTCCTGACTTTC. Its translation: CASSLNLALGVLTF.

This chain links TRBV19 with TRBJ2-2; the D gene is possibly TRBD2 (6 bases). Germline loops: CDR1 LNHDA, CDR2 SQIVND (reference sequence). The CDR3 extends over 13 amino acids. Trimming left V 4 bases short and J 6 bases short, with 9 bases between. The CDR3 spells CASSNWGAGELFF. Written as DNA, the CDR3 is TGTGCCAGTAGTAATTGGGGGGCCGGGGAGCTGTTTTTT.

This sequence joins TRBV5-4 and TRBJ2-5; 9 nucleotides match TRBD2. The junction had 13 bases not matched to a gene; V was cut back by 2 bases and J by 5 bases. There are 17 residues in the CDR3. Per germline, CDR1 SGHNT and CDR2 YYREEE (reference sequence). In DNA, the CDR3 is TGTGCCAGCAGCTTCCAAGGTGGACTAGCGCCTCCTGAGACCCAGTACTTC. It is translated as CASSFQGGLAPPETQYF.

The gene calls are TRBV2 and TRBJ1-1; unclear D gene. Germline values: CDR1 SNHLY, CDR2 FYNNEI. Trimming took off 6 bases at V and 1 base at J, with 9 bases between the two ends. The length of the CDR3 is 13 residues. The CDR3 reads CASSLQRNTEAFF. As DNA, the CDR3 is TGTGCCAGCAGCCTACAGAGGAACACTGAAGCTTTCTTT.

The chain combines TRBV10-3 with TRBJ1-4; no firm D call. The germline V and J ends were trimmed by 3 bases and 8 bases, with 13 bases remaining between them. In germline, CDR1 is ENHRY, CDR2 SYGVKD. This CDR3 has 14 residues. The CDR3, as DNA: TGTGCCATCAGTGACGGAAGCGTGGGGGAAAAACTGTTTTTT. Protein product: CAISDGSVGEKLFF.

This clone has only a few counts. This chain links TRBV29-1 with TRBJ1-2; tentative D call: TRBD1 (5 bases). V lost 6 bases and J 6 bases, leaving 14 bases between the germline ends. Germline lookup yields CDR1 SQVTM and CDR2 ANQGSEA. This CDR3 has 12 amino acids. The CDR3 DNA sequence: TGCAGCGTGGGACCACTCAGCGATGGCTACACCTTC. Residues: CSVGPLSDGYTF.

The V and J genes are TRBV9 and TRBJ2-7; TRBD2 is a possible D gene (5 bases). Germline-derived CDR1 and CDR2 are SGDLS and YYNGEE. The ends were cut back, 0 bases at V and 0 bases at J, with 13 bases in the middle. This CDR3 has 16 residues. The CDR3 region is CASSVGTEGPSYEQYF. The DNA of the CDR3 is TGTGCCAGCAGCGTAGGGACTGAGGGCCCCTCCTACGAGCAGTACTTC.

The chain uses TRBV27 and TRBJ1-2; D gene uncertain. V lost 5 bases and J lost 1, with 17 bases in between. Germline V gives CDR1 MNHEY, CDR2 SMNVEV (reference sequence). This CDR3 is built from 16 residues. The CDR3 region has the DNA TGTGCCAGCAGTACAAGGATGTACTCTCTTAACTATGGCTACACCTTC. Translation: CASSTRMYSLNYGYTF.

The chain links TRBV24-1 to TRBJ2-1; D is ambiguous. Germline-derived CDR1 and CDR2 are KGHDR and SFDVKD. The V end lost 5 bases, the J end lost 5 bases, and 6 bases lay between the germline ends. The CDR3 is made up of 12 amino acids. The CDR3 reads CATSGNNNEQFF. The CDR3 coding sequence is TGTGCCACCAGTGGTAATAACAATGAGCAGTTCTTC.

The chain uses TRBV6-2 or TRBV6-3 and TRBJ2-4; 7 bases map to TRBD1. V lost 2 bases, J lost 5 bases, and 6 bases stayed unmatched. CDR3 size: 15 residues. CDR1 and CDR2 (germline): MNHEY, SVGEGT. Here the CDR3 DNA reads TGTGCCAGCAGTTACGTCCCCGGGACAGAAAACATTCAGTACTTC. Translated, it gives CASSYVPGTENIQYF.

The CDR3 is CASSPGLGSGSPLHF. The CDR3 nucleotides are TGTGCCAGCAGCCCGGGGTTGGGGTCTGGTTCACCCCTCCACTTT. The chain recombines TRBV28 with TRBJ1-6; D gene ambiguous. The germline CDR1 and CDR2 sequences are MDHEN and SYDVKM. V dropped 6 bases and J dropped 9 bases, with 18 bases sitting between them. The CDR3 runs 15 residues.

V gene TRBV7-9 combines with J gene TRBJ1-4; TRBD1 aligns across 7 bases. Germline V lookup: CDR1 SEHNR, CDR2 FQNEAQ (reference sequence). The CDR3 totals 15 residues. V trimming: 2 bases; J trimming: 4 bases; junction bases outside the gene matches: 4. The CDR3 nucleotides are TGTGCCAGCAGCTTACCTTGGGACAGTAATGAAAAACTGTTTTTT. Translation: CASSLPWDSNEKLFF.

The chain joins TRBV28 to TRBJ2-2; no definite D call. This CDR3 spans 16 amino acids. V dropped 2 bases and J dropped 4 bases, with 14 bases sitting between them. In germline, CDR1 is MDHEN, CDR2 SYDVKM. The CDR3 reads CASSLRWQMVTGELFF. CDR3 nucleotide sequence: TGTGCCAGCAGTTTACGGTGGCAGATGGTCACCGGGGAGCTGTTTTTT.

V gene TRBV28 combines with J gene TRBJ2-7; D may match TRBD1 or TRBD2 (5 bases each). The germline gives CDR1 MDHEN, CDR2 SYDVKM. The CDR3 has 14 residues. V dropped 6 bases and J dropped 5 bases, with 17 bases sitting between them. In DNA, the CDR3 is TGTGCCAGCAGCCCCGGGACGCATTCCAACGAGCAGTACTTC. It codes for CASSPGTHSNEQYF.

The chain combines TRBV6-5 with TRBJ2-7, with 9 bases aligning to TRBD1. Germline-derived CDR1 and CDR2 are MNHEY and SVGAGI. The CDR3 extends over 15 amino acids. J was trimmed by 5 bases and V by 2 bases; bases with no gene match: 7. The CDR3 nucleotides are TGTGCCAGCAGTTACACCACAGGGGGCTTCGACGAGCAGTACTTC. This codes for CASSYTTGGFDEQYF.

This clone came up a few times. The chain couples TRBV7-7 to TRBJ1-2; D is undetermined. Germline V CDR1 and CDR2: SSHAT, FNYEAQ (reference sequence). CDR3 length: 12 residues. The CDR3 DNA follows: TGTGCTACCACCCGGGTTGACTATGGCTACACCTTC. The encoded protein is CATTRVDYGYTF.

This chain connects TRBV28 to TRBJ2-7; TRBD2 matches 8 bases. Germline V gene sequence: CDR1 MDHEN, CDR2 SYDVKM. V was clipped by 2 bases and J by 6 bases; unmatched bases: 9. This CDR3 spans 15 amino acids. The CDR3 here is CASSLAGGSPAEQYF. In DNA form, the CDR3 reads TGTGCCAGCAGTTTAGCGGGGGGCAGCCCGGCCGAGCAGTACTTC.